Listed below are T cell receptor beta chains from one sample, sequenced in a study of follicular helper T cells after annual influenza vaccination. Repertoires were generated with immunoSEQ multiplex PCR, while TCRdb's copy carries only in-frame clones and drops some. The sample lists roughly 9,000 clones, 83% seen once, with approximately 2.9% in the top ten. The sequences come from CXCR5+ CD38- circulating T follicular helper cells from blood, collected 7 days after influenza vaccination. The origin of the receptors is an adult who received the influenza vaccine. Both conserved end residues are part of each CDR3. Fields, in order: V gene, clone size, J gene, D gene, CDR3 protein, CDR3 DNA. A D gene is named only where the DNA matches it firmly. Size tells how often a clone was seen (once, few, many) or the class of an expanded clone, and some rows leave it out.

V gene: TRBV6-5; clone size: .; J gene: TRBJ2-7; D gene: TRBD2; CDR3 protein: CASSYISGGAPNEQYF; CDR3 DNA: TGTGCCAGCAGTTACATTAGCGGGGGGGCCCCAAACGAGCAGTACTTC
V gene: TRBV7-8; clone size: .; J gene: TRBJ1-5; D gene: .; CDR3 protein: CASSLAHRADSNQPQHF; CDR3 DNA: TGTGCCAGCAGCTTGGCCCACAGGGCTGATAGCAATCAGCCCCAGCATTTT
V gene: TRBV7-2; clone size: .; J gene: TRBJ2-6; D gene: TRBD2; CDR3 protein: CASNSGRSGANVLTF; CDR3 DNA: TGTGCCAGCAATAGCGGGAGGAGTGGGGCCAACGTCCTGACTTTC
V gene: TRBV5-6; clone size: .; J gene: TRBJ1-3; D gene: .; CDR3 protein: CASSPDSSGNTIYF; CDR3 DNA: TGTGCCAGCAGCCCCGACTCCTCTGGAAACACCATATATTTT
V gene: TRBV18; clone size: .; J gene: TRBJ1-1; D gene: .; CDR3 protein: CASSPAPGGPLNTEAFF; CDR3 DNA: TGTGCCAGCTCACCCGCTCCGGGGGGGCCCTTGAACACTGAAGCTTTCTTT
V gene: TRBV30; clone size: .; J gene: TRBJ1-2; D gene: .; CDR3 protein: CAWSVQANYGYTF; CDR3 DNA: TGTGCCTGGAGTGTACAGGCGAACTATGGCTACACCTTC
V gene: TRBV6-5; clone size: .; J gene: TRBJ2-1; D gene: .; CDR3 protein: CASSKQVSYNEQFF; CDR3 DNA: TGTGCCAGCAGTAAACAGGTCTCCTACAATGAGCAGTTCTTC
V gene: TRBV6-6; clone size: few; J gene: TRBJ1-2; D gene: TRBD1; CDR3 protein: CASSPGQGGYTF; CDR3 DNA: TGTGCCAGCAGTCCTGGACAGGGTGGCTACACCTTC
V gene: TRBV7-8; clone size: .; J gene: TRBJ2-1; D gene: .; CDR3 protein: CASSLKGNEQFF; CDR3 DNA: TGTGCCAGCAGCCTCAAGGGGAATGAGCAGTTCTTC
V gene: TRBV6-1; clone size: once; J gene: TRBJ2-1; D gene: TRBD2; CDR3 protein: CASSEQSGGYEQFF; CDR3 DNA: TGTGCCAGCAGTGAACAATCGGGAGGATATGAGCAGTTCTTC
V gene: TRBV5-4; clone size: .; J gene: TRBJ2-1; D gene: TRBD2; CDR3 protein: CASSPSGGTSSYNEQFF; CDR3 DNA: TGTGCCAGCAGCCCTAGCGGGGGTACCAGCTCCTACAATGAGCAGTTCTTC
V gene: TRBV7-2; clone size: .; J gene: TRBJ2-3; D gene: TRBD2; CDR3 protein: CASSLASRGVPDTQYF; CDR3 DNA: TGTGCCAGCAGCTTAGCGTCCCGGGGGGTGCCAGATACGCAGTATTTT
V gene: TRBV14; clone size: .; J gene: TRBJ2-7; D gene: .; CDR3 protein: CASSQDYGRGFEQYF; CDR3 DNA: TGTGCCAGCAGCCAAGATTACGGGAGAGGCTTCGAGCAGTACTTC
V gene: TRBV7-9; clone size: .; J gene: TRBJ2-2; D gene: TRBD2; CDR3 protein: CASSWTSGRAGELFF; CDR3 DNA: TGTGCCAGCAGCTGGACTAGCGGGAGGGCCGGGGAGCTGTTTTTT
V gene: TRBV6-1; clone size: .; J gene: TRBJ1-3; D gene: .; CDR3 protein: CASSVQGNTIYF; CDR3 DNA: TGTGCCAGCAGTGTACAGGGAAACACCATATATTTT
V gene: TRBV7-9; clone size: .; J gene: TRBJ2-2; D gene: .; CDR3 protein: CASSFGDTGELFF; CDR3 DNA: TGTGCCAGCAGCTTTGGAGACACCGGGGAGCTGTTTTTT
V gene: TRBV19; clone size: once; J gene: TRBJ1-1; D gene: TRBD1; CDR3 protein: CASSPRTGGTEAFF; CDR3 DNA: TGTGCCAGTAGTCCCCGGACAGGCGGGACTGAAGCTTTCTTT
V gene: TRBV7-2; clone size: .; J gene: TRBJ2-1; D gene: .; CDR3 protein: CASSWDPQTYNEQFF; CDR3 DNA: TGTGCCAGCAGCTGGGACCCACAAACCTACAATGAGCAGTTCTTC
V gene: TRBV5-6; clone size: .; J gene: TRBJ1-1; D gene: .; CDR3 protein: CASSFTPFMNTEAFF; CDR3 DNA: TGTGCCAGCAGCTTCACCCCCTTTATGAACACTGAAGCTTTCTTT
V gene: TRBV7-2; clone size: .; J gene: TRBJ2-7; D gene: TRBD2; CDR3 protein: CASSLVGGSGTSYEQYF; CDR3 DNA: TGTGCCAGCAGCTTAGTGGGGGGGAGCGGGACCTCCTACGAGCAGTACTTC
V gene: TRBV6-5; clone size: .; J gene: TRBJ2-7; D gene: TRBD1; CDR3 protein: CASSSRGQGPYEQYF; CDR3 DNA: TGTGCCAGCAGTTCCCGGGGACAGGGGCCCTACGAGCAGTACTTC
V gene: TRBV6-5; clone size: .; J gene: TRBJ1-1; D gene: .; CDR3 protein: CASSYSGNMNTEAFF; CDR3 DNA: TGTGCCAGCAGTTACTCGGGCAACATGAACACTGAAGCTTTCTTT
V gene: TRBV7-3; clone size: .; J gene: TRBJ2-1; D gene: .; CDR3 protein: CASSLDPAVSNEQFF; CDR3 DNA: TGTGCCAGCAGCTTGGACCCCGCCGTGAGCAATGAGCAGTTCTTC
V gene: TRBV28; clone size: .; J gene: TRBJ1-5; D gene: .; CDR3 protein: CASSLFRVGQPQHF; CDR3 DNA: TGTGCCAGCAGTTTATTCAGGGTGGGACAGCCCCAGCATTTT
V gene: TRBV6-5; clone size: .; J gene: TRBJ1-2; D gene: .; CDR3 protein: CASTIEGGNHGYTF; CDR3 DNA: TGTGCCAGCACCATAGAGGGGGGGAACCATGGCTACACCTTC
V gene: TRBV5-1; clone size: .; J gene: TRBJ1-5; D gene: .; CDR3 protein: CASAEGGSNQPQHF; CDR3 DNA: TGCGCCAGCGCTGAGGGGGGAAGCAATCAGCCCCAGCATTTT
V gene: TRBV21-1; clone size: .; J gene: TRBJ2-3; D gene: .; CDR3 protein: CASRTGSSSTDTQYF; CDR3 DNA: TGTGCCAGCAGGACGGGGTCCAGTAGCACAGATACGCAGTATTTT
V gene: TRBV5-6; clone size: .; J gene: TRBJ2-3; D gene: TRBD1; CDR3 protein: CASSRTGGADTQYF; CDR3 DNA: TGTGCCAGCAGCCGGACAGGGGGTGCAGATACGCAGTATTTT
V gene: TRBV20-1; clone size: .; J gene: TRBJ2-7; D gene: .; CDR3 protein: CSANWLGEQYF; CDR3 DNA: TGCAGTGCTAATTGGTTGGGAGAGCAGTACTTC
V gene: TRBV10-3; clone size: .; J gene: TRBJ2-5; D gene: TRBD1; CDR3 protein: CAISDWGTVGQETQYF; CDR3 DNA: TGTGCCATCAGTGATTGGGGGACAGTAGGTCAAGAGACCCAGTACTTC
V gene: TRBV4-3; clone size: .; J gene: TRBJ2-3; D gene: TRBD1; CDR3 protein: CASSHDRQGRGADTQYF; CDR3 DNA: TGCGCCAGCAGCCATGATAGACAGGGAAGGGGAGCAGATACGCAGTATTTT
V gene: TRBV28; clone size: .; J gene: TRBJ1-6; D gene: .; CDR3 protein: CASSFGPRNSPLHF; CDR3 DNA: TGTGCCAGCAGTTTCGGCCCAAGGAATTCACCCCTCCACTTT